Listed here are 14 T cell receptor beta chains from one sample, sequenced in a study of T cells in tuberculosis. TCRdb's copy holds only in-frame clones and misses some; the assay was immunoSEQ multiplex PCR. The data hold roughly 41,000 clones, with 94% observed a single time. The sample was PBMCs. The receptors come from a donor aged 10 to 29 with latent tuberculosis or without tuberculosis infection. Some clones in this sample may be carry-over from other donors' samples.

This chain connects TRBV7-8 to TRBJ1-2; no reliable D call. This CDR3 has 16 residues. The germline CDR1 and CDR2 sequences are SGHVS and FQNEAQ. Trimming removed 1 base at V and 1 base at J, with 13 bases between. In DNA, the CDR3 is TGTGCCAGCAGCTTAGGACGTAGACAATTTAACTATGGCTACACCTTC. Residues: CASSLGRRQFNYGYTF.

This sequence joins TRBV27 and TRBJ1-2; 10 bases match TRBD1. Germline trimming cut 5 bases from V and 4 bases from J; bases unmatched to any gene: 13. Germline V gene data show CDR1 as MNHEY and CDR2 as SMNVEV (reference sequence). The CDR3 sequence is 17 residues long. The DNA of the CDR3 is TGTGCCAGCAGTATAGGCCTCGGGACAGGGGTTACCTATGGCTACACCTTC. This gives the protein CASSIGLGTGVTYGYTF.

The J gene is TRBJ1-1, the V gene TRBV6-5, with 7 bases that match TRBD1. J was trimmed by 1 base and V by 2 bases; bases with no gene match: 1. Germline-derived CDR1 and CDR2 are MNHEY and SVGAGI. This CDR3 region has 14 residues. CDR3 sequence reads: CASSYGTANTEAFF. The CDR3 DNA follows: TGTGCCAGCAGTTACGGGACAGCGAACACTGAAGCTTTCTTT.

This chain connects TRBV12-5 to TRBJ2-3; TRBD2 aligns across 10 bases. There are 19 residues in the CDR3. V trimming: 4 bases; J trimming: 2 bases; junction bases outside the gene matches: 15. Germline CDR1 is LGHNT and CDR2 is FRNRAP. This CDR3 reads CASGSPQRGGPVNTDTQYF. CDR3 in DNA: TGTGCTAGTGGTTCCCCTCAGCGGGGGGGCCCGGTAAACACAGATACGCAGTATTTT.

As regards this clone: A junction boundary mismatches the germline segment, possibly from a read error. The gene calls are TRBV6-5 and TRBJ1-1, with D tentatively TRBD1 (6 bases). This CDR3 comprises 13 residues. Germline lookup yields CDR1 MNHEY and CDR2 SVGAGI. The CDR3 region has the DNA TGCGCCAGCAGTTGGACAGCGAACACTGAAGCTTTCTTT. This encodes CASSWTANTEAFF.

The chain combines TRBV11-1 with TRBJ1-1, with TRBD1 matching 7 bases. The CDR3 extends over 17 amino acids. Germline assignment: CDR1 SGHAT and CDR2 FQDESV (reference sequence). The V gene end was trimmed by 3 bases and the J gene end by 1 base; junction bases not matched to a gene: 11. The CDR3 nucleotides read TGTGCCAGCAGCTTTACAGGGGAACCTATCGAGAACACTGAAGCTTTCTTT. Its translation: CASSFTGEPIENTEAFF.

The gene calls are TRBV2 and TRBJ2-1; tentative D call: TRBD2 (6 bases). The CDR3 totals 14 residues. Germline lookup yields CDR1 SNHLY and CDR2 FYNNEI. Trimming removed 4 bases at V and 2 bases at J, with 9 bases between. DNA for the CDR3: TGTGCCAGCAGTGGTAGCGGACCCTACAATGAGCAGTTCTTC. Translated: CASSGSGPYNEQFF.

V usage is TRBV2 and J usage is TRBJ2-2, with TRBD1 matching over 8 bases. V lost 7 bases, J lost 1 base, and 8 bases stayed unmatched. The CDR3 spans 16 residues. CDR1 and CDR2 (germline): SNHLY, FYNNEI. CDR3 amino acids: CASTRGRTGNTGELFF. CDR3 DNA: TGTGCCAGCACCAGGGGGCGGACAGGGAACACCGGGGAGCTGTTTTTT. The full variable domain, in which reference TRBV2 and TRBJ2-2 provide the parts outside the CDR3, is EPEVTQTPSHQVTQMGQEVILRCVPISNHLYFYWYRQILGQKVEFLVSFYNNEISEKSEIFDDQFSVERPDGSNFTLKIRSTKLEDSAMYFCASTRGRTGNTGELFFGEGSRLTVL.

CDR3 nucleotides: TGCGCCAGCAGCCAAGTAAACACCTTATTGTCCTACAATGAGCAGTTCTTC. It specifies CASSQVNTLLSYNEQFF. The chain links TRBV4-1 to TRBJ2-1, with unresolved D. Germline-derived CDR1 and CDR2 are MGHRA and YSYEKL. CDR3 length: 17 amino acids. The V gene lost 1 base and the J gene lost 1 base, with 14 bases spanning the gap.

V is TRBV11-1 and J is TRBJ2-2; D is perhaps TRBD1 (6 bases). Germline CDR1 and CDR2: SGHAT and FQDESV (reference sequence). The CDR3 has 15 residues. V lost 4 bases to trimming and J lost 0 bases, with 9 bases between them. The CDR3: CASSSTGTNTGELFF. The CDR3 coding sequence is TGTGCCAGCAGCTCGACAGGCACGAACACCGGGGAGCTGTTTTTT.

The rearrangement links TRBV18 to TRBJ2-7; 8 nucleotides match TRBD1. Looked up from germline, CDR1 is KGHSH and CDR2 is LQKENI. The CDR3 spans 14 residues. The V gene end was trimmed by 1 base and the J gene end by 6 bases; junction bases not matched to a gene: 5. CDR3 sequence (DNA): TGTGCCAGCTCACCACGGACAGGGCCGGGCGAGCAGTACTTC. Translation: CASSPRTGPGEQYF.

CDR3 sequence: CAWSPPRTGELFF. The CDR3 DNA reads TGTGCCTGGAGTCCCCCGCGAACCGGGGAGCTGTTTTTT. The chain couples TRBV30 to TRBJ2-2; no definite D call. The germline V gene has CDR1 GTSNPN and CDR2 SVGIG (reference sequence). This CDR3 is built from 13 residues. The ends were cut back, 2 bases at V and 5 bases at J, with 9 bases in the middle.

CDR3 nucleotide sequence: TGTGCCAGCAGCTCCGTCGATGATAGCTCCTACGAGCAGTACTTC. Its translation is CASSSVDDSSYEQYF. This chain joins TRBV7-9 and TRBJ2-7, with unresolved D. The V gene lost 4 bases and the J gene lost 0 bases, with 13 bases spanning the gap. The V gene's germline CDR1 is SEHNR and CDR2 FQNEAQ (reference sequence). This CDR3 has 15 residues.

There are a few counts of this clone. The chain recombines TRBV7-9 with TRBJ2-7; D gene unclear. Germline lookup yields CDR1 SEHNR and CDR2 FQNEAQ (reference sequence). The CDR3 runs to 18 residues. V was clipped by 2 bases and J by 0 bases, with 20 bases between them. CDR3 sequence reads: CASSLSRVPQPSSYEQYF. CDR3 nucleotide sequence: TGTGCCAGCAGCTTATCCCGAGTACCCCAACCGAGCTCCTACGAGCAGTACTTC.